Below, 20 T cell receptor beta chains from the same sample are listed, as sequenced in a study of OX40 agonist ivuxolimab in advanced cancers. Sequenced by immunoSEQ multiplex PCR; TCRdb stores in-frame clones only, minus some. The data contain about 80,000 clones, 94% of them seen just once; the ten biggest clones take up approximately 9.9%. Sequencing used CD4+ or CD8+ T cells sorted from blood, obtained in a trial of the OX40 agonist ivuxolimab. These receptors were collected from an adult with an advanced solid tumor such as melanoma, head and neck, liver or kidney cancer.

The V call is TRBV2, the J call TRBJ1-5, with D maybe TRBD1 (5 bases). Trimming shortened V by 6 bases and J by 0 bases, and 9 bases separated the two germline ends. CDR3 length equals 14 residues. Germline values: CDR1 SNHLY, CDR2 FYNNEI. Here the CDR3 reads CASRSTDSNQPQHF. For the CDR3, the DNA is TGTGCCAGCAGATCGACAGATAGCAATCAGCCCCAGCATTTT.

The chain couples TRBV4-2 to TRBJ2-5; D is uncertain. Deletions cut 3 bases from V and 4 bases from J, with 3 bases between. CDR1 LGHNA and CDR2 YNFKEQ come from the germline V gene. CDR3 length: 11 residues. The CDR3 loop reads CASSQRETQYF. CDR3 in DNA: TGTGCCAGCAGCCAGCGAGAGACCCAGTACTTC.

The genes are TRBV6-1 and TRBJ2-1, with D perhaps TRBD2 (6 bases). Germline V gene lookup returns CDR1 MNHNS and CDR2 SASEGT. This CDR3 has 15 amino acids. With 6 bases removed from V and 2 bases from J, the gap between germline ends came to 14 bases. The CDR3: CASSLLEGAYNEQFF. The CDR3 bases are TGTGCCAGCAGCCTCTTGGAGGGAGCCTACAATGAGCAGTTCTTC.

The CDR3 sequence: CATGGERGTDTQYF. The CDR3 DNA is TGTGCCACCGGGGGGGAAAGGGGAACAGATACGCAGTATTTT. The chain is built from TRBV15 and TRBJ2-3; TRBD2 aligns across 7 bases. The CDR3 runs to 14 residues. J was trimmed by 3 bases and V by 8 bases; bases with no gene match: 8. The germline gives CDR1 LNHNV, CDR2 YYDKDF (reference sequence). The full variable domain, its missing parts supplied by reference TRBV15 and TRBJ2-3, is DAMVIQNPRYQVTQFGKPVTLSCSQTLNHNVMYWYQQKSSQAPKLLFHYYDKDFNNEADTPDNFQSRRPNTSFCFLDIRSPGLGDTAMYLCATGGERGTDTQYFGPGTRLTVL.

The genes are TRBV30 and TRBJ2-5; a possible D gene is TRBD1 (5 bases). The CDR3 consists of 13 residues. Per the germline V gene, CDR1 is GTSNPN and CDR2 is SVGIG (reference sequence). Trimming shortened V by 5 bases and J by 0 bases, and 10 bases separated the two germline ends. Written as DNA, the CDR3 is TGTGCCTGGGACGACAGCAACCAAGAGACCCAGTACTTC. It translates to CAWDDSNQETQYF.

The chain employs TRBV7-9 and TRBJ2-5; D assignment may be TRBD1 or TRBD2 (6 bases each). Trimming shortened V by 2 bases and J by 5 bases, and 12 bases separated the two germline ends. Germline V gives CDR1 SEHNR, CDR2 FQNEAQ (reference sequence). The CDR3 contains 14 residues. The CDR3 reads CASSLLVGGETQYF. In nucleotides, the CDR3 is TGTGCCAGCAGCTTATTAGTAGGGGGGGAGACCCAGTACTTC.

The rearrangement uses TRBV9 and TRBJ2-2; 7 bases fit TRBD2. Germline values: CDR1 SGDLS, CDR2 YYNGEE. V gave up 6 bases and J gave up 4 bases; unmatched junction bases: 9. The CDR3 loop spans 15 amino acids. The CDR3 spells CASTFGGSGTGELFF. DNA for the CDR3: TGTGCCAGCACGTTCGGGGGGTCGGGCACCGGGGAGCTGTTTTTT.

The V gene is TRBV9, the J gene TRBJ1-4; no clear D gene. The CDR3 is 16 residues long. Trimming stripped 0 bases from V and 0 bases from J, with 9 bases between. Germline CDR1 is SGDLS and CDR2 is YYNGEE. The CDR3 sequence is CASSVGSTSTNEKLFF. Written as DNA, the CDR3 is TGTGCCAGCAGCGTAGGGTCCACCTCAACTAATGAAAAACTGTTTTTT.

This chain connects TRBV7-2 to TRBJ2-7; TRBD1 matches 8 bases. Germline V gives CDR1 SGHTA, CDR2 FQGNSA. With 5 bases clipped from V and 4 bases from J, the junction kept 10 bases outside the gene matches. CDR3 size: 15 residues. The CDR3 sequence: CASSQDRALVYEQYF. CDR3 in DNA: TGTGCCAGCAGCCAGGACAGGGCTCTAGTGTACGAGCAGTACTTC.

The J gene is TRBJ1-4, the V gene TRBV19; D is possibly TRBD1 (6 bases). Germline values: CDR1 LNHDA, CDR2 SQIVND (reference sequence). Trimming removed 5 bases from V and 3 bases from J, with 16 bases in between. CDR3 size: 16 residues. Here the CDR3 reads CASSLQGWSANEKLFF. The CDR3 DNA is TGTGCCAGTAGTTTACAGGGCTGGTCGGCTAATGAAAAACTGTTTTTT.

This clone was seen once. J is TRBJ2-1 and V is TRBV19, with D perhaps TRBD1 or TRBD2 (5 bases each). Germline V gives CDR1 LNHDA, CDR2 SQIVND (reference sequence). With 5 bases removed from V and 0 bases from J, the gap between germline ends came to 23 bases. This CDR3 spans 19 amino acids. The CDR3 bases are TGTGCCAGTAGTCCCCCCGGGACCGCGTTCAACAGCTCCTACAATGAGCAGTTCTTC. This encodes CASSPPGTAFNSSYNEQFF.

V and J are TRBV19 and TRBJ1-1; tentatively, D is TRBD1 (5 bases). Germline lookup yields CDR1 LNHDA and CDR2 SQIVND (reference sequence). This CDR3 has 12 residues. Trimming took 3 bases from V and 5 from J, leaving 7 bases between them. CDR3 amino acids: CASSMWGTEAFF. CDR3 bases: TGTGCCAGTAGTATGTGGGGGACTGAAGCTTTCTTT. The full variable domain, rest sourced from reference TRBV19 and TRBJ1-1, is DGGITQSPKYLFRKEGQNVTLSCEQNLNHDAMYWYRQDPGQGLRLIYYSQIVNDFQKGDIAEGYSVSREKKESFPLTVTSAQKNPTAFYLCASSMWGTEAFFGQGTRLTVV.

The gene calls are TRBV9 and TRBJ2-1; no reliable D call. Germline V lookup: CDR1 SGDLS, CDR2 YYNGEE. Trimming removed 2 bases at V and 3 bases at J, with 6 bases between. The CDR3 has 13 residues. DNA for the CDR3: TGTGCCAGCAGCGTCATGGGCTACAATGAGCAGTTCTTC. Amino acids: CASSVMGYNEQFF.

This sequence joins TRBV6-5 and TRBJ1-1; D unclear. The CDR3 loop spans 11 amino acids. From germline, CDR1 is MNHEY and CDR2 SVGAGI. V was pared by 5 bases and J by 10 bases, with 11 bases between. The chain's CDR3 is CASSIYSGAFF. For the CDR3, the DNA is TGTGCCAGCAGTATATATTCAGGAGCTTTCTTT.

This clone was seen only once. In DNA, the CDR3 is TGTGCCAGCAGCGACGGACCCTCCTACAATGAGCAGTTCTTC. Amino acid sequence: CASSDGPSYNEQFF. The V call is TRBV9, the J call TRBJ2-1; the D is unclear. V was trimmed by 3 bases and J by 0 bases, leaving 7 bases between them. The CDR3 is 14 residues long. Germline V gives CDR1 SGDLS, CDR2 YYNGEE.

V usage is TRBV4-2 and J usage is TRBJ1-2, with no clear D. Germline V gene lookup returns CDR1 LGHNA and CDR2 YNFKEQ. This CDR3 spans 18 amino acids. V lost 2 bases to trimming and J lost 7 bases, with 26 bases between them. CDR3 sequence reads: CASSQPFSNVDKPGGYTF. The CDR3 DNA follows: TGTGCCAGCAGCCAACCCTTTTCCAATGTCGACAAACCAGGTGGCTACACCTTC.

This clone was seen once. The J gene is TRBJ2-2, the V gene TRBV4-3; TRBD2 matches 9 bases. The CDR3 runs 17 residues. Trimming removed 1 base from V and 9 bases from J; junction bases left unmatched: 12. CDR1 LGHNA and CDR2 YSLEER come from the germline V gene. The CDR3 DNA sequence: TGCGCCAGCAGCCAAGCCCTCCCGGTGCGGGGGGGGCGGGAGCTGTTTTTT. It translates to CASSQALPVRGGRELFF.

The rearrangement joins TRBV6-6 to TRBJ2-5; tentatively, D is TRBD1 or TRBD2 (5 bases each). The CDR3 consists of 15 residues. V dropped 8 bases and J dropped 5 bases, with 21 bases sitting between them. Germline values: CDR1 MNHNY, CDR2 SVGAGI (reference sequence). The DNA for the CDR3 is TGTGCCAGCGACCTCCCGGGACCTAAGGGGGAGACCCAGTACTTC. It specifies CASDLPGPKGETQYF.

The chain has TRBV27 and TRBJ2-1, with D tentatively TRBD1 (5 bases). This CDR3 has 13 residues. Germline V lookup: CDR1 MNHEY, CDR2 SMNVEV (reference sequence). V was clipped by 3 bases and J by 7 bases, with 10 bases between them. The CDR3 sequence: CASSFFAGNEQFF. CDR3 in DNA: TGTGCCAGCAGTTTCTTTGCAGGGAATGAGCAGTTCTTC.

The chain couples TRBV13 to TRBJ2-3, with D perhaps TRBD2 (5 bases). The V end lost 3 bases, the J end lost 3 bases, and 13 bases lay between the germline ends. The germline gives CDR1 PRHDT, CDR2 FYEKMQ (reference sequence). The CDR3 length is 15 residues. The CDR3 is CASSFSGIGTDTQYF. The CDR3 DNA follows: TGTGCCAGCAGCTTCAGCGGTATTGGGACAGATACGCAGTATTTT.